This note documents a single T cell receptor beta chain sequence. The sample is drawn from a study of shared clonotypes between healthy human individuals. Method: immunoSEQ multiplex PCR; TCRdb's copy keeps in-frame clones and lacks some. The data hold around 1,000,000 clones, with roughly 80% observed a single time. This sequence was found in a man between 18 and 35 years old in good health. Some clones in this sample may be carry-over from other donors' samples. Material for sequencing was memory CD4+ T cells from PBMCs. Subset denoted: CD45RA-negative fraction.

CDR3 region: CASRGQGAGTEAFF. The CDR3 region has the DNA TGCGCCAGCCGGGGACAGGGGGCGGGCACTGAAGCTTTCTTT. The rearrangement uses TRBV5-1 and TRBJ1-1, with 12 bases that match TRBD1. Germline loops: CDR1 SGHRS, CDR2 YFSETQ. J lost 4 bases, V lost 7 bases, and 5 bases had no gene match. CDR3 length equals 14 residues.